This T cell receptor (beta chain) was found in a study of cytomegalovirus exposure and HLA in healthy donors. 60 Vbeta and 13 Jbeta primers were used in PCR. Assay: immunoSEQ multiplex PCR; the TCRdb copy retains only in-frame clones and omits some. Of about 190,000 clones in the sample, more than 75% are singletons; the top ten hold 1% to 1.5%. The clonotype comes from a man between 25 and 39 years old in good health and CMV-seronegative. The sequenced sample was PBMCs.

The CDR3 DNA follows: TGTGCCAGTAGTACCCTGGGGGGAGGGACGAACACCGGGGAGCTGTTTTTT. It specifies CASSTLGGGTNTGELFF. The rearrangement links TRBV19 to TRBJ2-2; 7 positions match TRBD2. Trimming removed 4 bases from V and 0 bases from J; junction bases left unmatched: 8. In germline, CDR1 is LNHDA, CDR2 SQIVND (reference sequence). This CDR3 contains 17 residues.